These T cell receptor beta chains were read from a single sample in a study of human T cells and chemical hapten exposure. MiXCR, applied by TCRdb to the RACE reads, yields one record per CDR3 protein. Among just under 60,000 distinct CDR3 sequences listed, over 10% were seen once. The starting material was whole blood, obtained in connection with sensitization to the hapten diphenylcyclopropenone (DPC). The receptor source for this set is a man aged 25-40 years with alopecia areata. Some clones in this sample may be carry-over from other donors' samples. Both conserved end residues are part of each CDR3. D genes are given only for firm matches. Size is stated for part of the rows, as once, few or many counts, or as a class when the clone is expanded.

clone size | D gene | J gene | V gene | CDR3 protein | CDR3 DNA
many | NA | TRBJ2-7 | TRBV18 | CASSRGGTEQYF | TGTGCCAGCTCACGAGGGGGGACCGAGCAGTACTTC
NA | TRBD2 | TRBJ2-1 | TRBV3-1 | CASSQLAGGYNEQFF | TGTGCCAGCAGCCAACTAGCGGGGGGGTACAATGAGCAGTTCTTC
many | NA | TRBJ1-1 | TRBV27 | CASSRREGNTEAFF | TGTGCCAGCAGTCGGAGAGAGGGGAACACTGAAGCTTTCTTT
NA | NA | TRBJ1-5 | TRBV10-2 | CASSASRRNQPQHF | TGCGCCAGCAGTGCTTCAAGGCGGAATCAGCCCCAGCATTTT
few | NA | TRBJ2-7 | TRBV10-3 | CAIRGPSYEQYF | TGTGCCATCAGGGGACCCAGCTACGAGCAGTACTTC
many | TRBD1 | TRBJ2-1 | TRBV28 | CASRRTGNYNEQFF | TGTGCCAGCAGACGGACAGGGAATTACAATGAGCAGTTCTTC
NA | TRBD2 | TRBJ2-3 | TRBV4-1 | CASSQMGSGGTTQYF | TGCGCCAGCAGCCAAATGGGGAGCGGGGGGACTACGCAGTATTTT
few | TRBD1 | TRBJ2-5 | TRBV4-2 | CASSQPGTGASETQYF | TGTGCCAGCAGCCAACCCGGGACAGGGGCGTCGGAGACCCAGTACTTC
few | NA | TRBJ2-1 | TRBV14 | CASSQDQGWNEQFF | TGTGCCAGCAGCCAAGATCAGGGATGGAATGAGCAGTTCTTC
many | NA | TRBJ1-2 | TRBV6-2/TRBV6-3 | CASTNRVGVDGYTF | TGTGCCAGCACTAACAGGGTCGGAGTTGATGGCTACACCTTC
few | NA | TRBJ2-5 | TRBV7-2 | CASSLDPGARETQYF | TGTGCCAGCAGCTTAGATCCGGGGGCGAGGGAGACCCAGTACTTC
NA | TRBD2 | TRBJ2-7 | TRBV29-1 | CSGASGGYEQYF | TGCAGCGGGGCTAGCGGGGGTTACGAGCAGTACTTC
NA | TRBD2 | TRBJ2-7 | TRBV5-4 | CASSLDPGGSYEQYF | TGTGCCAGCAGCTTGGATCCGGGGGGCTCCTACGAGCAGTACTTC
NA | TRBD1 | TRBJ1-4 | TRBV19 | CASSIDREEDRFF | TGTGCCAGTAGTATCGACAGGGAAGAAGATCGGTTTTTT
many | NA | TRBJ2-7 | TRBV4-1 | CASSRQVQGSEQYF | TGCGCCAGCAGCCGACAAGTACAGGGATCCGAGCAGTACTTC
many | TRBD2 | TRBJ2-3 | TRBV29-1 | CSVDGTSGGITDTQYF | TGCAGCGTTGATGGGACTAGCGGGGGGATCACAGATACGCAGTATTTT
few | TRBD1 | TRBJ2-7 | TRBV7-8 | CASSPGTGVEQYF | TGTGCCAGCAGCCCTGGGACAGGGGTTGAGCAGTACTTC
few | NA | TRBJ2-2 | TRBV9 | CASSVVGQGRTGELFF | TGTGCCAGCAGCGTAGTGGGGCAGGGCCGCACCGGGGAGCTGTTTTTT
NA | NA | TRBJ1-5 | TRBV19 | CATTAAGKGQPQHF | TGTGCCACCACGGCGGCAGGGAAAGGTCAGCCCCAGCATTTT
many | NA | TRBJ2-7 | TRBV2 | CASSGRGSEQYF | TGTGCCAGCAGTGGTCGTGGGTCCGAGCAGTACTTC
NA | NA | TRBJ2-3 | TRBV2 | CASSDTATDTQYF | TGTGCCAGCAGTGATACAGCAACAGATACGCAGTATTTT
many | NA | TRBJ2-7 | TRBV29-1 | CSVEVASYEQYF | TGCAGCGTTGAAGTGGCCTCCTACGAGCAGTACTTC
many | NA | TRBJ2-7 | TRBV20-1 | CSAGELASYEQYF | TGCAGTGCTGGGGAGCTAGCGTCGTACGAGCAGTACTTC
many | NA | TRBJ1-2 | TRBV9 | CASTGRGEGYTF | TGTGCCAGTACGGGACGCGGGGAGGGCTACACCTTC
NA | NA | TRBJ2-7 | TRBV28 | CASSFGGIYEQYF | TGTGCCAGCAGTTTCGGGGGCATCTACGAGCAGTACTTC